This TCR beta chain originates from a study of T-cell memory formation after mild COVID-19. Comments on this clonotype: The antigen is unknown.

Study-level points and caveats: Contracting CD4+ clones lay largely in CM and EM, with CD8+ ones residing in EMRA.

A single record per CDR3 protein comes from TCRdb applying MiXCR to the 5' RACE reads. This sample has roughly 68,000 distinct CDR3 sequences, with over 15% found just once. Between the trimmed V and J ends, which lost 6 bases and 0 bases, there was a span of 8 bases. The CDR3 sequence is 14 residues long. Germline CDR1 reads MGHRA; CDR2 reads YSYEKL. The chain employs TRBV4-1 and TRBJ2-2; perhaps D is TRBD1 or TRBD2 (5 bases each). Sequenced input: PBMCs or a T cell subset sorted from them (not recorded which). The sequence derives from an adult woman who had mild COVID-19 (a few samples of this study predate the infection). Cell type and time point are not known. The CDR3 DNA reads as TGCGCCAGCAGTCAGGGACCGAACACCGGGGAGCTGTTTTTT. It codes for CASSQGPNTGELFF.